Below are 18 T cell receptor beta chains sequenced from a single sample in a study of T cell repertoires in cytomegalovirus infection. No antigen is known for these receptors. TCRdb re-called the reads with MiXCR, one entry per CDR3 protein. The sample records about 900,000 distinct CDR3 sequences, under 40% being singletons. Sequenced here: cultured CD8+ T cells from PBMCs, sampled from culture after CMV antigen stimulation. These receptors came from a human donor in good health (CMV status not recorded). Some clones in this sample may be carry-over from other donors' samples.

This clonotype was seen only a few times. The J gene is TRBJ1-1, the V gene TRBV2; 7 bases fit TRBD1. Trimming cost V 4 bases and J 0 bases; bases outside gene matches: 11. Germline V gene lookup returns CDR1 SNHLY and CDR2 FYNNEI. The CDR3 covers 17 residues. The CDR3 reads CASSGDSQEVLNTEAFF. The CDR3 DNA is TGTGCCAGCAGTGGGGACAGCCAAGAAGTTTTGAACACTGAAGCTTTCTTT.

The V gene is TRBV5-1, the J gene TRBJ2-7, with D perhaps TRBD1 (6 bases). Trimming left V 0 bases short and J 2 bases short, with 9 bases between. From germline, CDR1 is SGHRS and CDR2 YFSETQ. The CDR3 is 14 amino acids. CDR3 sequence reads: CASSLDRVPYEQYF. The DNA of the CDR3 is TGCGCCAGCAGCTTGGACAGGGTTCCCTACGAGCAGTACTTC.

The chain employs TRBV11-2 and TRBJ1-1; D is ambiguous. CDR1 SGHAT and CDR2 FQNNGV come from the germline V gene. With 3 bases removed from V and 0 bases from J, the gap between germline ends came to 11 bases. This CDR3 contains 15 residues. CDR3 DNA sequence: TGTGCCAGCAGCTTCCGGCAGAGGGTGAACACTGAAGCTTTCTTT. This translates into CASSFRQRVNTEAFF.

This clonotype was picked up a small number of times. The chain couples TRBV25-1 to TRBJ1-2; D may be TRBD1 (5 bases). Germline V gene data show CDR1 as MGHDK and CDR2 as SYGVNS. V was cut by 3 bases and J by 12 bases, with 32 bases left in between. CDR3 size: 18 residues. CDR3 bases: TGTGCCAGCAGTGAGTTTCATCCCACCTATCCCTCCCGGACACATCACACCTTC. As protein: CASSEFHPTYPSRTHHTF.

This clonotype was detected once. The chain employs TRBV27 and TRBJ1-2, with D maybe TRBD1 (5 bases). CDR1 is MNHEY, CDR2 SMNVEV, per germline (reference sequence). The CDR3 spans 15 residues. Trimming took off 5 bases at V and 2 bases at J, with 15 bases between the two ends. The CDR3 nucleotides are TGTGCCAGCAGTCCCCGGGGGGGGGTGAACTATGGCTACACCTTC. Translation gives CASSPRGGVNYGYTF.

The CDR3 coding sequence is TGTGCCAGCAGGCGGGGGGGGACAGGGGACTACGAGCAGTACTTC. It specifies CASRRGGTGDYEQYF. The rearrangement links TRBV6-5 to TRBJ2-7; tentative D call: TRBD1 (10 bases). Germline V gives CDR1 MNHEY, CDR2 SVGAGI. This CDR3 is built from 15 residues. V dropped 6 bases and J dropped 3 bases, with 18 bases sitting between them.

This clonotype was seen more than once but under ten times. This chain joins TRBV11-2 and TRBJ2-5; D call uncertain. The germline CDR1 and CDR2 sequences are SGHAT and FQNNGV. V lost 5 bases to trimming and J lost 1 base, with 17 bases between them. The CDR3 runs to 16 residues. The CDR3 sequence is CASSALPSEFQETQYF. Here the CDR3 DNA reads TGTGCCAGCAGCGCCCTTCCCAGCGAATTCCAAGAGACCCAGTACTTC.

Only one count was recorded for this clonotype. The chain combines TRBV7-6 with TRBJ2-7; 7 bases fit TRBD1. CDR1 and CDR2 from the germline V gene are SGHVS and FNYEAQ. The CDR3 extends over 13 amino acids. V lost 5 bases and J lost 7; bases outside the gene matches: 8. CDR3 sequence reads: CASSLSTGPEQYV. The CDR3 coding sequence is TGTGCCAGCAGCCTTTCGACAGGGCCTGAGCAGTACGTC.

This clonotype has more than one count but fewer than ten. The CDR3 sequence: CASSVSPGGYYGYTF. The CDR3 DNA reads TGTGCCAGCAGTGTTAGCCCCGGGGGCTACTATGGCTACACCTTC. This chain joins TRBV6-6 and TRBJ1-2, with D possibly matching TRBD1 (6 bases). The V gene lost 5 bases and the J gene lost 3 bases, with 16 bases spanning the gap. CDR3 length: 15 residues. Germline V lookup: CDR1 MNHNY, CDR2 SVGAGI (reference sequence).

V is TRBV29-1 and J is TRBJ2-7, with a tentative D call TRBD2 (5 bases). The V end lost 1 base, the J end lost 2 bases, and 9 bases lay between the germline ends. Per the germline V gene, CDR1 is SQVTM and CDR2 is ANQGSEA. The CDR3 is made up of 13 amino acids. CDR3 in amino acids: CSVEAREPYEQYF. The DNA of the CDR3 is TGCAGCGTTGAAGCCCGGGAACCCTACGAGCAGTACTTC.

With respect to this clonotype: This could be a read error, since a much larger clone is one nucleotide away. The rearrangement joins TRBV7-2 to TRBJ2-2, with 9 bases matching TRBD1. This CDR3 is built from 17 residues. Per germline, CDR1 SGHTA and CDR2 FQGNSA. DNA of the CDR3: TGTGCCAACAGCTTACCCAGACAGGGGGCGAACACCGGGGAGCTGTTTTTT. This sequence encodes CANSLPRQGANTGELFF.

This clonotype was seen a handful of times. This chain uses TRBV4-2 with TRBJ2-2, with TRBD2 matching 12 bases. CDR1 is LGHNA, CDR2 YNFKEQ, per germline. V lost 4 bases to trimming and J lost 0 bases; unmatched junction nucleotides: 3. The CDR3 sequence is 17 residues long. CDR3 amino acids: CASSPPSGGANTGELFF. The CDR3 DNA follows: TGTGCCAGCAGCCCGCCTAGCGGGGGGGCGAACACCGGGGAGCTGTTTTTT.

This clonotype appeared a few times. The CDR3 loop is CASSQVGGHYNEQFF. CDR3 DNA: TGTGCCAGCAGCCAAGTCGGGGGGCATTACAATGAGCAGTTCTTC. The chain links TRBV14 to TRBJ2-1; D may be TRBD2 (7 bases). The V gene lost 1 base and the J gene lost 4 bases, with 11 bases spanning the gap. The CDR3 extends over 15 amino acids. The V gene's germline CDR1 is SGHDN and CDR2 FVKESK.

Comments on this clonotype: Given a much more abundant clone one base away, this may be a read error. The chain uses TRBV7-6 and TRBJ2-5; the D is unclear. The CDR3 runs 12 residues. Germline V gene lookup returns CDR1 SGHVS and CDR2 FNYEAQ. This CDR3 is CANSPVWETQYF. In DNA form, the CDR3 reads TGTGCCAACAGCCCCGTCTGGGAGACCCAGTACTTC.

The chain links TRBV15 to TRBJ2-3; perhaps TRBD2 as D (5 bases). V lost 1 base and J lost 0, with 14 bases in between. CDR3 size: 17 residues. Germline CDR1 is LNHNV and CDR2 is YYDKDF (reference sequence). The CDR3 region is CATSRVIASPSTDTQYF. The DNA of the CDR3 is TGTGCCACCAGCAGAGTAATAGCGAGTCCCAGCACAGATACGCAGTATTTT.

The chain recombines TRBV19 with TRBJ1-5; D not resolved. The CDR3 runs to 15 residues. Germline assignment: CDR1 LNHDA and CDR2 SQIVND (reference sequence). The V end lost 7 bases, the J end lost 5 bases, and 18 bases lay between the germline ends. CDR3 residues: CASTHDAGEYQPQHF. CDR3 coding DNA: TGTGCCAGTACCCACGACGCGGGAGAGTATCAGCCCCAGCATTTT.

This clonotype is a singleton in its sample. CDR3 nucleotides: TGCGCCAGCAGCCAGGTGGACGGGGTGACGGCTCAGCCCCAGCATTTT. It is translated as CASSQVDGVTAQPQHF. The chain joins TRBV4-1 to TRBJ1-5; D ambiguous. There are 16 residues in the CDR3. Trimming left V 3 bases short and J 6 bases short, with 18 bases between. Germline V gene sequence: CDR1 MGHRA, CDR2 YSYEKL.

This clonotype has a handful of counts. The chain couples TRBV12-3 or TRBV12-4 to TRBJ1-5; maybe TRBD1 (5 bases). V was pared by 3 bases and J by 1 base, with 16 bases between. The CDR3 spans 17 residues. DNA for the CDR3: TGTGCCAGCAGTTTGTATATAGGACACGGCAGCAATCAGCCCCAGCATTTT. Its translation is CASSLYIGHGSNQPQHF.